One and the same sample provided the 13 T cell receptor beta chains below, sequenced in a study of cytomegalovirus exposure and HLA in healthy donors (dated by TCRdb to 2017 to 2019). Library method: the immunoSEQ multiplex PCR assay. For the multiplex PCR, a mixture combining 60 forward primers for TCR Vbeta segments and 13 reverse primers for TCR Jbeta segments was used. TCRdb took over this immuneACCESS table, retaining in-frame rearrangements with V and J assigned. Such tables are incomplete; in checked studies, under half of the missing clones stem from an unresolved V gene, and the remainder is unexplained. The sample includes about 130,000 clones, with more than 70% observed a single time. The biggest ten clones account for 2% to 2.5% of the sample. The specimen sequenced was PBMCs. The origin of the receptors is a man in his thirties or forties in good health and CMV-seronegative.

The chain has TRBV21-1 and TRBJ2-7; the D call in the table, TRBD1, was not verified against the DNA. TRBV21-1 is recorded as a pseudogene. There are 14 residues in the CDR3. The CDR3 DNA reads TGTGCCAGCAGCAAAGTTGAGACAGAGTACGAGCAGTACTTC. Its protein product is CASSKVETEYEQYF.

This chain uses TRBV27 with TRBJ2-3; D is undetermined. V lost 4 bases, J lost 3 bases, and 2 bases lay in between. CDR1 is MNHEY and CDR2 is SMNVEV in the germline V gene (reference sequence). CDR3 size: 11 residues. CDR3 sequence: CASSSTDTQYF. The DNA of the CDR3 is TGTGCCAGCAGTTCGACAGATACGCAGTATTTT.

With regard to this clone: Other DNA variants within this sample encode the same CDR3. The chain combines TRBV5-4 with TRBJ2-6; D is uncertain. This CDR3 has 15 amino acids. In germline, CDR1 is SGHNT, CDR2 YYREEE (reference sequence). V was clipped by 3 bases and J by 0 bases, with 7 bases between them. Here the CDR3 reads CASSSRSSGANVLTF. CDR3 DNA: TGTGCCAGCAGCTCCCGGAGCTCTGGGGCCAACGTCCTGACTTTC.

V is TRBV21-1 and J is TRBJ1-4; the D call in the table, TRBD1, was not verified against the DNA. TRBV21-1 is marked as a pseudogene. The CDR3 contains 16 residues. This CDR3 reads CASSAHRGLTNEKLFF. As DNA, the CDR3 is TGTGCCAGCAGCGCACACAGGGGGCTGACTAATGAAAAACTGTTTTTT.

The V and J genes are TRBV28 and TRBJ2-7; D might be TRBD1 (6 bases). Trimming pared 6 bases from V and 2 bases from J, leaving 8 bases between. The CDR3 is 12 amino acids. CDR1 and CDR2 (germline): MDHEN, SYDVKM. The CDR3 protein is CASRGQPYEQYF. DNA of the CDR3: TGTGCCAGCAGAGGACAGCCCTACGAGCAGTACTTC. Using reference TRBV28 and TRBJ2-7 for the parts outside the CDR3, the full variable domain is DVKVTQSSRYLVKRTGEKVFLECVQDMDHENMFWYRQDPGLGLRLIYFSYDVKMKEKGDIPEGYSVSREKKERFSLILESASTNQTSMYLCASRGQPYEQYFGPGTRLTVT.

The chain uses TRBV4-1 and TRBJ2-3; D uncertain. The CDR3 spans 15 residues. CDR1 is MGHRA and CDR2 is YSYEKL in the germline V gene. V shed 1 base and J shed 3 bases, with 11 bases lying between them. The CDR3 nucleotides are TGCGCCAGCAGCCAAGTGAACATTTTTACAGATACGCAGTATTTT. Its protein product is CASSQVNIFTDTQYF.

J is TRBJ2-1 and V is TRBV19, with D perhaps TRBD2 (6 bases). Trimming took off 3 bases at V and 0 bases at J, with 9 bases between the two ends. This CDR3 is 15 amino acids long. Germline lookup yields CDR1 LNHDA and CDR2 SQIVND (reference sequence). The CDR3 DNA reads TGTGCCAGTAGTATCGGGCGGGACTCCTACAATGAGCAGTTCTTC. It yields the protein CASSIGRDSYNEQFF.

This clone was detected only a few times. The chain has TRBV7-9 and TRBJ2-7; TRBD1 agrees at 8 bases. The CDR3 is made up of 18 amino acids. J was trimmed by 2 bases and V by 1 base; bases with no gene match: 13. Germline lookup yields CDR1 SEHNR and CDR2 FQNEAQ (reference sequence). The CDR3 is CASSLGPFNRGKTYEQYF. The CDR3 region has the DNA TGTGCCAGCAGCTTAGGGCCTTTTAACAGGGGGAAAACCTACGAGCAGTACTTC.

V usage is TRBV6-1 and J usage is TRBJ2-7, with TRBD2 matching 7 bases. In germline, CDR1 is MNHNS, CDR2 SASEGT. The CDR3 contains 14 residues. The ends lost 6 bases at V and 3 bases at J; junction bases unmatched: 8. The CDR3 bases are TGTGCCAGCAGCGTCCGGGACTACGGCTACGAGCAGTACTTC. It translates to CASSVRDYGYEQYF.

The chain links TRBV15 to TRBJ2-7, with a tentative D call TRBD1 (6 bases). The CDR3 runs to 13 residues. Trimming took off 6 bases at V and 3 bases at J, with 12 bases between the two ends. The germline CDR1 and CDR2 sequences are LNHNV and YYDKDF (reference sequence). This chain's CDR3 is CATSRQERYEQYF. CDR3 DNA sequence: TGTGCCACCAGTCGACAGGAACGCTACGAGCAGTACTTC.

For this clone: Because the CDR3 is missing its conserved closing phenylalanine or tryptophan, this is likely a read error. V and J are TRBV7-2 and TRBJ2-7, with 7 bases aligning to TRBD1. Trimming cost V 3 bases and J 3 bases; bases outside gene matches: 8. Germline values: CDR1 SGHTA, CDR2 FQGNSA. The CDR3 loop spans 15 amino acids. CDR3 protein: CASSFRTGGFYEQYL. DNA for the CDR3: TGTGCCAGCAGCTTCAGGACAGGTGGTTTCTACGAGCAGTACCTC.

The chain couples TRBV30 to TRBJ2-7; D is perhaps TRBD2 (8 bases). The germline V gene encodes CDR1 GTSNPN and CDR2 SVGIG (reference sequence). This CDR3 is built from 13 residues. The V gene lost 5 bases and the J gene lost 4 bases, with 15 bases spanning the gap. CDR3 DNA sequence: TGTGCCTGGGGTAGCGGGACAGTATACGAGCAGTACTTC. Translating it yields CAWGSGTVYEQYF.

The V and J genes are TRBV10-3 and TRBJ2-3; 7 bases map to TRBD2. This CDR3 is built from 16 residues. J gave up 2 bases and V 0 bases, and 5 bases lay outside the gene matches. Germline values: CDR1 ENHRY, CDR2 SYGVKD. The CDR3 here is CAISESERDYTDTQYF. The CDR3 DNA is TGTGCCATCAGTGAGTCGGAGCGGGATTACACAGATACGCAGTATTTT.